This is a list of T cell receptor beta chains from one sample in a study of control samples from healthy donors and cancer patients. Clones were sequenced by immunoSEQ multiplex PCR, and TCRdb holds only the in-frame ones, with some missing. The sample yields 70,000 to 75,000 clones, over 85% seen once. Sequenced sample: PBMCs. Receptor source: a man in his 60s with lung cancer. The CDR3 runs from the conserved cysteine through the conserved F or W. D genes are given only for firm matches. Clone size, where shown, is once, few, many, or a class for clones that have expanded.

TRBJ2-1 | - | - | TRBV7-3 | CASSPDPYNEQFF | TGTGCCAGCAGCCCTGACCCCTACAATGAGCAGTTCTTC
TRBJ1-1 | - | - | TRBV5-1 | CASSQGGQGVGTEAFF | TGCGCCAGCAGCCAAGGAGGGCAGGGAGTAGGCACTGAAGCTTTCTTT
TRBJ1-1 | - | - | TRBV5-1 | CASRNRDNQGTEAFF | TGCGCCAGCAGAAACAGGGATAATCAAGGCACTGAAGCTTTCTTT
TRBJ2-1 | - | TRBD2 | TRBV3-1/TRBV3-2 | CASSPRTSSYNEQFF | TGTGCCAGCAGTCCCCGGACTAGCTCCTACAATGAGCAGTTCTTC
TRBJ1-2 | - | - | TRBV25-1 | CASSELAGTNYGYTF | TGTGCCAGCAGTGAACTTGCCGGGACCAACTATGGCTACACCTTC
TRBJ1-6 | medium-sized | - | TRBV4-1 | CASSQGTASSYNSPLHF | TGCGCCAGCAGCCAAGGGACAGCGAGCTCCTATAATTCACCCCTCCACTTT
TRBJ2-5 | - | - | TRBV4-1 | CASSREIKETQYF | TGCGCCAGCAGCCGCGAGATTAAAGAGACCCAGTACTTC
TRBJ2-3 | - | TRBD1 | TRBV18 | CASSPDRASTDTQYF | TGTGCCAGCTCACCGGACAGGGCTAGCACAGATACGCAGTATTTT
TRBJ1-2 | - | - | TRBV5-1 | CASSSTAPYGYTF | TGCGCCAGCAGCTCGACTGCGCCCTATGGCTACACCTTC
TRBJ1-1 | - | - | TRBV30 | CAWSVIRGEAFF | TGTGCCTGGAGTGTAATAAGGGGCGAAGCTTTCTTT
TRBJ2-6 | once | - | TRBV5-1 | CASNQGGGSGANVLTF | TGCGCCAGCAACCAGGGAGGGGGATCTGGGGCCAACGTCCTGACTTTC
TRBJ1-1 | - | TRBD1 | TRBV7-9 | CASSEANRGHTEAFF | TGTGCCAGCAGCGAAGCCAACAGGGGCCACACTGAAGCTTTCTTT
TRBJ1-5 | - | - | TRBV10-3 | CAISESIVLSDWSNQPQHF | TGTGCCATCAGTGAGTCTATCGTTTTATCCGACTGGAGCAATCAGCCCCAGCATTTT
TRBJ1-4 | - | TRBD1 | TRBV10-3 | CAIGTGATNEKLFF | TGTGCCATCGGTACAGGGGCAACTAATGAAAAACTGTTTTTT
TRBJ2-1 | - | - | TRBV25-1 | CASSEWQGRVFNEQFF | TGTGCCAGCAGTGAATGGCAGGGGCGCGTGTTCAATGAGCAGTTCTTC
TRBJ2-7 | once | TRBD1 | TRBV11-2 | CASSSGQGYPLDEQYF | TGTGCCAGCAGCTCGGGACAGGGGTACCCCCTGGACGAGCAGTACTTC